The 5 T cell receptor beta chains below come from one sample, sequenced in a study of T cells and copy number aberrations in small-cell lung cancer. Clones were sequenced by immunoSEQ multiplex PCR, and TCRdb holds only the in-frame ones, with some missing. The sample includes about 730 clones, around 83% of them seen just once. The sequencing input was tumor tissue. The receptors shown here come from a man between 60 and 70 years old with small cell lung cancer.

The chain employs TRBV7-8 and TRBJ2-1, with D possibly being TRBD1 (5 bases). This CDR3 region has 15 residues. Trimming shortened V by 4 bases and J by 6 bases, and 16 bases separated the two germline ends. Germline assignment: CDR1 SGHVS and CDR2 FQNEAQ. The CDR3 loop is CASSSRQLRANEQFF. The CDR3 nucleotides are TGTGCCAGCAGCTCCCGACAGCTGCGTGCCAATGAGCAGTTCTTC.

V and J are TRBV2 and TRBJ2-1; 7 nucleotides line up with TRBD2. V gave up 6 bases and J gave up 6 bases; unmatched junction bases: 11. Looked up from germline, CDR1 is SNHLY and CDR2 is FYNNEI. The CDR3 sequence is 15 residues long. The CDR3 coding sequence is TGTGCCAGCAGACCGACTAGCAGACTCTCCAATGAGCAGTTCTTC. Translation: CASRPTSRLSNEQFF.

This clone appeared once. The chain recombines TRBV28 with TRBJ1-2; 8 bases map to TRBD1. The CDR3 is made up of 16 amino acids. CDR1 and CDR2 from the germline V gene are MDHEN and SYDVKM. Losses at the gene ends were 7 bases for V and 0 bases for J; bases not matched to a gene: 10. The DNA for the CDR3 is TGTGCCAGCACCCACAGGGGGGGCGAAACTAACTATGGCTACACCTTC. Its protein product is CASTHRGGETNYGYTF.

This chain joins TRBV5-6 and TRBJ1-2; the D is unclear. Germline values: CDR1 SGHDT, CDR2 YYEEEE. Trimming removed 0 bases from V and 1 base from J, with 10 bases in between. This CDR3 region has 15 residues. This chain's CDR3 is CASSLVVGFNYGYTF. For the CDR3, the DNA is TGTGCCAGCAGCTTGGTGGTGGGATTTAACTATGGCTACACCTTC.

V and J are TRBV29-1 and TRBJ1-1, with 7 bases identical to TRBD1. The CDR3 totals 15 residues. The V gene's germline CDR1 is SQVTM and CDR2 ANQGSEA. V shed 4 bases, J shed 4 bases, and the junction held 12 bases outside the gene matches. Here the CDR3 reads CSVGGFQGVSTEAFF. The CDR3 DNA sequence: TGCAGCGTTGGGGGGTTCCAGGGGGTGAGCACTGAAGCTTTCTTT.